This TCR beta chain appears in the sequencing data of a study of blood T cell repertoires in COVID-19. Participant-reported clinical history was the basis for cohort assignment. This CDR3 comprises 18 residues. Germline V gives CDR1 LNHDA, CDR2 SQIVND (reference sequence). V was pared by 5 bases and J by 1 base, with 13 bases of the junction left unmatched. The assay was immunoSEQ multiplex PCR, and TCRdb's table has in-frame clones only and misses some. This table holds tens of thousands of clones, approximately 78% found once. The chain joins TRBV19 to TRBJ2-3, with 9 positions matching TRBD2. The sequence came from a woman between 35 and 50 years old with acute COVID-19. Sequencing was carried out using PBMCs or T cells enriched from blood (not recorded which). CDR3 bases: TGTGCCAGTAGTCCGCTAGGGTCGACTAGCGGCCGCACAGATACGCAGTATTTT. It codes for CASSPLGSTSGRTDTQYF.